This T cell receptor (beta chain) was observed in a study of Graves' ophthalmopathy and Graves' hyperthyroidism. This CDR3 has 12 residues. CDR1 is SEHNR and CDR2 is FQNEAQ in the germline V gene (reference sequence). Amplification from RNA transcripts yielded the TCR beta CDR3 regions. HTBI-primed first-round RT-PCR preceded second-round multiplex PCR. TCRdb ran MiXCR on the multiplex PCR reads and lists one entry per CDR3 protein. The sample comprises over a million distinct CDR3 sequences, 35% to 45% of which are singletons, and roughly 10% rests with the top ten. Study-level points and caveats: A 13-signature model separated ophthalmopathy from stable hyperthyroidism, reaching around 90% sensitivity and 80% to 83% specificity cross-validated.

This clonotype was observed a handful of times. Its antigen is unknown. This clone may be a read error of a much larger clone one base away. The sample consisted of peripheral blood or thyroid tissue (not recorded which). V and J are TRBV7-9 and TRBJ2-7; D remains ambiguous. The sequence was collected from an adult man with Graves' hyperthyroidism. CDR3 in amino acids: CAGSQDLREQYF. CDR3 nucleotide sequence: TGTGCCGGCAGCCAGGACCTGCGGGAGCAGTACTTC.